The 14 T cell receptor beta chains reported below all come from one sample, sequenced in a study of long-term antiretroviral therapy in people with HIV. An immunoSEQ assay, version v3.0, was performed at survey level. Profiled with immunoSEQ multiplex PCR; TCRdb holds only in-frame clones, not every one. The sample lists about 7,100 clones, 65% to 85% occurring once. This specimen was unsorted PBMCs, taken 1.1 years after starting antiretroviral therapy. The receptors were gathered from a man in his forties with HIV.

V gene TRBV27 combines with J gene TRBJ2-3, with 8 bases that match TRBD1. CDR3 length equals 14 residues. Per the germline V gene, CDR1 is MNHEY and CDR2 is SMNVEV (reference sequence). J was trimmed by 6 bases and V by 2 bases; bases with no gene match: 4. The CDR3 DNA reads as TGTGCCAGCAGTTTAGCAGGGGGCGATGATACGCAGTATTTT. As protein: CASSLAGGDDTQYF.

The chain uses TRBV5-1 and TRBJ2-7; 12 bases align to TRBD1. The CDR3 loop spans 16 amino acids. J lost 3 bases, V lost 5 bases, and 9 bases had no gene match. Germline values: CDR1 SGHRS, CDR2 YFSETQ. The CDR3 sequence is CASSFGGTGGFYEQYF. In DNA form, the CDR3 reads TGCGCCAGCAGTTTCGGCGGGACAGGGGGCTTCTACGAGCAGTACTTC.

The V and J genes are TRBV19 and TRBJ2-5, with TRBD1 identical over 10 bases. This CDR3 contains 14 residues. The V gene's germline CDR1 is LNHDA and CDR2 SQIVND (reference sequence). The ends lost 4 bases at V and 3 bases at J; junction bases unmatched: 2. CDR3 loop: CASSTGQGKETQYF. The CDR3 DNA is TGTGCCAGTAGTACGGGACAGGGGAAAGAGACCCAGTACTTC.

J is TRBJ1-2 and V is TRBV6-1; possibly TRBD1 for D (6 bases). The CDR3 length is 12 residues. Germline V gives CDR1 MNHNS, CDR2 SASEGT. V was cut by 8 bases and J by 2 bases, with 9 bases left in between. CDR3 coding DNA: TGTGCCAGCCAGGGGCAAAACTATGGCTACACCTTC. This sequence encodes CASQGQNYGYTF.

The sample holds a few counts of this clone. V and J are TRBV12-5 and TRBJ1-1; 7 bases align to TRBD1. Germline V CDR1 and CDR2: LGHNT, FRNRAP. With V trimmed by 6 bases and J by 0 bases, 13 bases remained unmatched. The CDR3 spans 17 residues. CDR3 bases: TGTGCTAGTGGGATCGGGACGACAGGGAGGTTGAACACTGAAGCTTTCTTT. Translation gives CASGIGTTGRLNTEAFF.

V gene TRBV5-8 combines with J gene TRBJ1-2, with D uncertain. V was clipped by 4 bases and J by 4 bases, with 11 bases between them. This CDR3 comprises 13 residues. The germline CDR1 and CDR2 sequences are SGHTS and YDEGEE. The CDR3 DNA sequence: TGTGCCAGCAGCCCCGGACGGTTCTATGGCTACACCTTC. Translating it yields CASSPGRFYGYTF.

V usage is TRBV2 and J usage is TRBJ1-2; maybe TRBD1 (6 bases). The length of the CDR3 is 15 residues. Between the trimmed V and J ends, which lost 4 bases and 0 bases, there was a span of 12 bases. In germline, CDR1 is SNHLY, CDR2 FYNNEI. CDR3 bases: TGTGCCAGCAGTGTACAGGGACTGGCTAACTATGGCTACACCTTC. Encoded protein: CASSVQGLANYGYTF. Based on the CDR3 plus reference TRBV2 and TRBJ1-2, the full variable domain is EPEVTQTPSHQVTQMGQEVILRCVPISNHLYFYWYRQILGQKVEFLVSFYNNEISEKSEIFDDQFSVERPDGSNFTLKIRSTKLEDSAMYFCASSVQGLANYGYTFGSGTRLTVV.

The chain employs TRBV7-7 and TRBJ1-3, with TRBD1 identical over 7 bases. V was pared by 5 bases and J by 2 bases, with 6 bases of the junction left unmatched. The CDR3 is 15 amino acids. Germline loops: CDR1 SSHAT, CDR2 FNYEAQ (reference sequence). CDR3 in DNA: TGTGCCAGCAGCGCAGGACAGGCTCCTGGAAACACCATATATTTT. Amino acid sequence: CASSAGQAPGNTIYF.

The chain couples TRBV30 to TRBJ2-1; D is unresolved. CDR1 is GTSNPN and CDR2 is SVGIG in the germline V gene (reference sequence). CDR3 length: 12 amino acids. The germline V and J ends were trimmed by 3 bases and 2 bases, with 5 bases remaining between them. As DNA, the CDR3 is TGTGCCTGGAGCAGAGCCTACAATGAGCAGTTCTTC. Its translation is CAWSRAYNEQFF.

The chain joins TRBV27 to TRBJ1-4; D not certain. This CDR3 is built from 15 residues. V lost 5 bases, J lost 0 bases, and 10 bases lay in between. Germline CDR1 MNHEY, CDR2 SMNVEV (reference sequence). The DNA of the CDR3 is TGTGCCAGCAGTACTCGCCAGACAACTAATGAAAAACTGTTTTTT. Residues: CASSTRQTTNEKLFF.

The rearrangement joins TRBV7-9 to TRBJ2-1; 7 bases agree with TRBD1. Germline V gives CDR1 SEHNR, CDR2 FQNEAQ (reference sequence). The CDR3 is made up of 13 amino acids. V gave up 4 bases and J gave up 5 bases; unmatched junction bases: 2. The CDR3 spells CASSYDRDNEQFF. As DNA, the CDR3 is TGTGCCAGCAGCTACGACAGGGACAATGAGCAGTTCTTC. Full variable domain (rest looked up from reference TRBV7-9 and TRBJ2-1): DTGVSQNPRHKITKRGQNVTFRCDPISEHNRLYWYRQTLGQGPEFLTYFQNEAQLEKSRLLSDRFSAERPKGSFSTLEIQRTEQGDSAMYLCASSYDRDNEQFFGPGTRLTVL.

This clone came up once. The chain uses TRBV4-1 and TRBJ2-3; 8 bases agree with TRBD1. V lost 1 base, J lost 4 bases, and 7 bases stayed unmatched. CDR1 is MGHRA and CDR2 is YSYEKL in the germline V gene. This CDR3 comprises 16 residues. The CDR3 nucleotides are TGCGCCAGCAGCCAAGGCCCGACAGGGGCGGCAGATACGCAGTATTTT. It translates to CASSQGPTGAADTQYF.

This rearrangement joins TRBV6-5 to TRBJ2-7; no clear D. In germline, CDR1 is MNHEY, CDR2 SVGAGI. The ends were cut back, 0 bases at V and 3 bases at J, with 6 bases in the middle. This CDR3 has 13 residues. The chain's CDR3 is CASSYSPLYEQYF. DNA of the CDR3: TGTGCCAGCAGTTACTCGCCCCTCTACGAGCAGTACTTC.

The V gene is TRBV15, the J gene TRBJ2-1, with 7 bases that match TRBD1. CDR3 size: 13 residues. Germline CDR1 LNHNV, CDR2 YYDKDF (reference sequence). V was pared by 5 bases and J by 6 bases, with 4 bases of the junction left unmatched. The DNA for the CDR3 is TGTGCCACCAGCGGGAACAGGGGCAATGAGCAGTTCTTC. As protein: CATSGNRGNEQFF.